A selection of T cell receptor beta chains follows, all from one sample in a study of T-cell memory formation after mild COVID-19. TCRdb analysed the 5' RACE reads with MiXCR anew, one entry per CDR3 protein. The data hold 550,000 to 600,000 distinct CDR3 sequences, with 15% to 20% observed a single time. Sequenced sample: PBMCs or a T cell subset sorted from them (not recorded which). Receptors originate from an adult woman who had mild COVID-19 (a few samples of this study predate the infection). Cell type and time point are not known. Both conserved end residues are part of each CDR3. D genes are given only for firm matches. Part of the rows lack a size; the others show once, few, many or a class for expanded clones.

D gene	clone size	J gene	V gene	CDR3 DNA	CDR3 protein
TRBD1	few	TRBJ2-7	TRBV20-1	TGCAGTGCTCGCCGGGACAGGGCCTACGAGCAGTACTTC	CSARRDRAYEQYF
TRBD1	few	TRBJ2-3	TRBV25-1	TGTGCCAGCAGTGAATCCTCCTGGGCAGGGGGTGCCCTAGGCACAGATACGCAGTATTTT	CASSESSWAGGALGTDTQYF
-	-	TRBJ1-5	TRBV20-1	TGCAGTGCTAGCGAGGGGCCCATGGATCAGCCCCAGCATTTT	CSASEGPMDQPQHF
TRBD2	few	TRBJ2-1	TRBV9	TGTGCCAGCAGCCCGTGGGTAGCGGGGGTGGATGAGCAGTTCTTC	CASSPWVAGVDEQFF
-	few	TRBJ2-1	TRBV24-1	TGTGCCACTGGGCTAGCGTCCTACAATGAGCAGTTCTTC	CATGLASYNEQFF
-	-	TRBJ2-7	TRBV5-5	TGTGCCAGCAGCCCGGCTGGTAGGCCAGGAACCTACGAGCAGTACTTC	CASSPAGRPGTYEQYF
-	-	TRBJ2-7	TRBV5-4	TGTGCCAGCAGCTTCCCAGAAGCCTACGAGCAGTACTTC	CASSFPEAYEQYF
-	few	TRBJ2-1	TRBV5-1	TGCGCCAGCAGCTTGGAGGGGAGGAATGAGCAGTTCTTC	CASSLEGRNEQFF
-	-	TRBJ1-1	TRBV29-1	TGCAGCGTTGAAAAGAACACTGAAGCTTTCTTT	CSVEKNTEAFF
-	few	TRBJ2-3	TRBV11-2	TGTGCCAGCAGCTCCCGGGAGTTCCCAGATACGCAGTATTTT	CASSSREFPDTQYF
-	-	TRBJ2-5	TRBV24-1	TGTGCCACCAGTGATCCGGGACGAGAGACCCAGTACTTC	CATSDPGRETQYF
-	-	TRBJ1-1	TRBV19	TGTGCCAGTAGTTGGGGGCCCGGGAGTGCTGCTCCTGAAGCTTTCTTT	CASSWGPGSAAPEAFF
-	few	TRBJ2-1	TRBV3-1	TGTGCCAGCAGCCAAGACGCGTCCTACAATGAGCAGTTCTTC	CASSQDASYNEQFF
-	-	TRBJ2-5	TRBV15	TGTGCCACCAGCAGAGACCTTCCACTGTACCAAGAGACCCAGTACTTC	CATSRDLPLYQETQYF
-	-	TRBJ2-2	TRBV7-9	TGTGCCAGCAGCTCCATCGAATGGGAAAGGGGGGCCGGGGAGCTGTTTTTT	CASSSIEWERGAGELFF
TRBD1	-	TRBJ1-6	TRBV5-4	TGTGCCAGCAGCTCACAGGGGGACCGAAATTCACCCCTCCACTTT	CASSSQGDRNSPLHF
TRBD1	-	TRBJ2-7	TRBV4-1	TGCGCCAGCAGCCCCCACCTAACCGGGACAGGGGTATGGGAGCAGTACTTC	CASSPHLTGTGVWEQYF
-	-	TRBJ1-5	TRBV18	TGTGCCAGCTCACCGGGAGTCAATCAGCCCCAGCATTTT	CASSPGVNQPQHF
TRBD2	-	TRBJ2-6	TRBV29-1	TGCAGCGTTCAGTCTAGCGGGAGACTCTCTGGGGCCAACGTCCTGACTTTC	CSVQSSGRLSGANVLTF
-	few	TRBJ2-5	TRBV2	TGTGCCAGAACGGCGGGTGGACAGAGAGAGACCCAGTACTTC	CARTAGGQRETQYF
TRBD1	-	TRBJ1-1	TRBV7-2	TGTGCCAGCAGCTACTTAAGGCAGGGGGCGAGGACTGAAGCTTTCTTT	CASSYLRQGARTEAFF
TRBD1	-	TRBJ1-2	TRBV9	TGTGCCAGCAGCGTAGATCTGACAGGGGCGACTGGCTACACCTTC	CASSVDLTGATGYTF
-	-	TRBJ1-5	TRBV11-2	TGTGCCAGCAGCTTAGGACCGTCGCGGCCCCAGCATTTT	CASSLGPSRPQHF
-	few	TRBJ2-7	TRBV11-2	TGTGCCAGCAGCTTAGATCCGTTGGACGAGCAGTACTTC	CASSLDPLDEQYF
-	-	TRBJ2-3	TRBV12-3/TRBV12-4	TGTGCCAGCAGTCCCCGAGCTTGGGGCGAAAGCACAGATACGCAGTATTTT	CASSPRAWGESTDTQYF
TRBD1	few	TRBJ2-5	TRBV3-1	TGTGCCAGCAGCCAAGTCGGGACAGAGGACCAAGAGACCCAGTACTTC	CASSQVGTEDQETQYF
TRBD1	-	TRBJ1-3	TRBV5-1	TGCGCCAGCAGCTGGACAGGGGGGTCTCTGAGTTTT	CASSWTGGSLSF
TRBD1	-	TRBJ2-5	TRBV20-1	TGCAGTGCTACCGGGACAGGGGTCGGAGGGGCCCAGTACTTC	CSATGTGVGGAQYF
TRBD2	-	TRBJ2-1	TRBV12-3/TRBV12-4	TGTGCCAGCAGTTTTACAGCGGGGGCCTACAATGAGCAGTTCTTC	CASSFTAGAYNEQFF
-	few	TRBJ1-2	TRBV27	TGTGCCAGCAGTCAAGACAGCCGCCGGACCAACTACTATGGCTACACCTTC	CASSQDSRRTNYYGYTF
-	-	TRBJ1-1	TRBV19	TGTGCCAGTAAACCCCCCCCGGCGTACACTGAAGCTTTCTTT	CASKPPPAYTEAFF
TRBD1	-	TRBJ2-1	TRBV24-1	TGTGCCACCAGTGAACCTTTGGGGACAGGGGCCTACAATGAGCAGTTCTTC	CATSEPLGTGAYNEQFF
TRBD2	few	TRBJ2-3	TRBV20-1	TGCAGTGCTAGAGATTCGCGACTAGCGGGACGCACAGATACGCAGTATTTT	CSARDSRLAGRTDTQYF
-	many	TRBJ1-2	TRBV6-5	TGTGCCAGCAGTAACTCTAGGCAGCTCCGGGGGAACTATGGCTACACCTTC	CASSNSRQLRGNYGYTF
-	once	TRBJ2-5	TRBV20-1	TGCAGTACTAGTGCCCTCACAGGGAAGGAAGAGACCCAGTACTTC	CSTSALTGKEETQYF
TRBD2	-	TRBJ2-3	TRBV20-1	TGCAGTGCCGAACTAGCGGGGGAGGATACGCAGTATTTT	CSAELAGEDTQYF
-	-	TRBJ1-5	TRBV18	TGTGCCAGCTCCCAGGGGATGGGGACGGATAGCAATCAGCCCCAGCATTTT	CASSQGMGTDSNQPQHF
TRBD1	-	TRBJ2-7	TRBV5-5	TGTGCCAGCAGCTTGGCCCAGGGGGCGTTCGAGCAGTACTTC	CASSLAQGAFEQYF
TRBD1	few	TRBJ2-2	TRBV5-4	TGTGCCAGCACCGATGGGACAGGTAACACCGGGGAGCTGTTTTTT	CASTDGTGNTGELFF
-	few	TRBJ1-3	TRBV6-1	TGTGCCAGCAGTCCTCGGGGTTTCTCTGGAAACACCATATATTTT	CASSPRGFSGNTIYF
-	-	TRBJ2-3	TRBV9	TGTGCCAGCAGCGTTGCGGGATCGACCACAGATACGCAGTATTTT	CASSVAGSTTDTQYF
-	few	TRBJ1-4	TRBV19	TGTGCCAGTAGTATCTCGCAGGTGGCGTATGAAAAACTGTTTTTT	CASSISQVAYEKLFF
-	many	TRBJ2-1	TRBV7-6	TGTGCCAGCAGCTTATTATCTACCCCATCGTACAATGAGCAGTTCTTC	CASSLLSTPSYNEQFF
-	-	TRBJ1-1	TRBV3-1	TGTGCCAGCAGCCAAGAATTGACGAACACTGAAGCTTTCTTT	CASSQELTNTEAFF
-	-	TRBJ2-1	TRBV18	TGTGCCAGCTCACCACTACCGGCCAAGGATGACAATGAGCAGTTCTTC	CASSPLPAKDDNEQFF
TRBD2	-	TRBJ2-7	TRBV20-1	TGCAGTGCTAGAGAAGCGGGGACCACCTACGAGCAGTACTTC	CSAREAGTTYEQYF
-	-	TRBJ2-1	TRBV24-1	TGTGCCACCAGTGCGAGGAACAATGAGCAGTTCTTC	CATSARNNEQFF
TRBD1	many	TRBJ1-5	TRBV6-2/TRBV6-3	TGTGCCAGCAGTTACTCGACAGGGGGCAATCAGCCCCAGCATTTT	CASSYSTGGNQPQHF
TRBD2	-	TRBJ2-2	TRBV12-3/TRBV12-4	TGTGCCAGCAGCACCGGGACTAGCGGGGTGCCCGGGGAGCTGTTTTTT	CASSTGTSGVPGELFF
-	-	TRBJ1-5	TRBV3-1	TGTGCCAGCAGCCCCCATAGGGAGTGGCATCAGCCCCAGCATTTT	CASSPHREWHQPQHF
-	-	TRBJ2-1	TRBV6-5	TGTGCCAGCAGTTACCGAGACGACAATGAGCAGTTCTTC	CASSYRDDNEQFF
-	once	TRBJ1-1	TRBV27	TGTGCCAGCAGTTTATCCGGCAGGTATTTCCCTGAAGCTTTCTTT	CASSLSGRYFPEAFF
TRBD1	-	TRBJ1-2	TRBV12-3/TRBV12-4	TGTGCCAGCAGTCTCGCCCGGACAGGTAGCTATGGCTACACCTTC	CASSLARTGSYGYTF
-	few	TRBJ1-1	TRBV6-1	TGTGCCAGCAGTGAAGCTCCAGTTCTGAACACTGAAGCTTTCTTT	CASSEAPVLNTEAFF
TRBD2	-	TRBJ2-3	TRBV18	TGTGCCAGCTCACCAGGATTATATAGCGGGAGACCAGATACGCAGTATTTT	CASSPGLYSGRPDTQYF
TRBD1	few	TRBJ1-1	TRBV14	TGTGCCAGCAGCCAATGGACAGGGGGCGGTGAAGCTTTCTTT	CASSQWTGGGEAFF
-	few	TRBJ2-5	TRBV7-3	TGTGCCAGCAGCTTATATACTGCAGAGACCCAGTACTTC	CASSLYTAETQYF
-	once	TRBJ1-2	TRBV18	TGTGCCAGCTCACCAGGGAGTACCTATGGCTACACCTTC	CASSPGSTYGYTF
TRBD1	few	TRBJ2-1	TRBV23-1	TGCGCCAGCAGCTACCGGGACAGGGACGGCGTCCTGAGTAATGAGCAGTTCTTC	CASSYRDRDGVLSNEQFF
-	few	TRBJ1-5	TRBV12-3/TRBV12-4	TGTGCCAGCAGTTTATCCGATAGCAATCAGCCCCAGCATTTT	CASSLSDSNQPQHF